The rows below give T cell receptor beta chains drawn from one sample of a study of cytomegalovirus exposure and HLA in healthy donors. Sequenced by immunoSEQ multiplex PCR; TCRdb stores in-frame clones only, minus some. This table holds some 90,000 clones, 65% to 85% found once. The specimen was PBMCs. Receptors originate from a woman between 65 and 79 years old in good health and CMV-seropositive. CDR3s include the opening cysteine and the closing phenylalanine or tryptophan.

j_gene: TRBJ2-7
v_gene: TRBV5-5
CDR3aa: CASSWTGTYEQYF

j_gene: TRBJ2-1
v_gene: TRBV6-6
CDR3aa: CASSGGQGFEQFF

j_gene: TRBJ1-1
v_gene: TRBV14
CDR3aa: CASSQEGQGSRNTEAFF

j_gene: TRBJ2-1
v_gene: TRBV4-3
CDR3aa: CASSRRGPPYNEQFF

j_gene: TRBJ1-2
v_gene: TRBV28
CDR3aa: CASSTGQGGNYGYTF

j_gene: TRBJ1-2
v_gene: TRBV7-3
CDR3aa: CASSSPGDKIYGYTF

j_gene: TRBJ2-7
v_gene: TRBV5-1
CDR3aa: CASRSQGGYEQYF

j_gene: TRBJ2-2
v_gene: TRBV5-8
CDR3aa: CASSFQGAGTGELFF

j_gene: TRBJ1-1
v_gene: TRBV7-2
CDR3aa: CASSSQGFTEAFF

j_gene: TRBJ2-1
v_gene: TRBV7-2
CDR3aa: CASSRSSGTMWNEQFF

j_gene: TRBJ2-7
v_gene: TRBV6-4
CDR3aa: CASSVDEQYF